This T cell receptor beta chain was recovered during a study of cytomegalovirus exposure and HLA in healthy donors. Researchers ran the PCR with 60 Vbeta and 13 Jbeta primers. Data came from immunoSEQ multiplex PCR; TCRdb stores just in-frame clones and leaves some out. The repertoire includes over 80,000 clones, roughly 82% of them detected once, and roughly 3.4% sits in the top ten. General study points: Most TCR beta V segments were productive about 90% or about 30% of the time in an earlier analysis. At a 0.05 false discovery rate, a later analysis found 16,951 TCR beta sequences to be associated with HLA alleles. A later analysis found TCR association rates differed by HLA locus, highest for DRB1 and lowest for HLA-C. According to the study, around 180 TCR beta chains were cytomegalovirus-associated.

CDR3 length: 20 amino acids. Germline loops: CDR1 MNHNS, CDR2 SASEGT. V gave up 0 bases and J gave up 4 bases, with 22 bases separating them. With respect to this clone: Its antigen remains unidentified.

Sequenced: PBMCs. The sequence was obtained from a man aged 25-45 years in good health and CMV-seropositive. This chain connects TRBV6-1 to TRBJ2-6, with unresolved D. The CDR3 bases are TGTGCCAGCAGTGAAGCGTTGATATTTCCTTCTAGAACGGGGGCCAACGTCCTGACTTTC. Residues: CASSEALIFPSRTGANVLTF.